This TCR beta chain was identified in a study of T cells in narcolepsy. Study summary: Enrolled donors included narcolepsy type 1 or type 2 patients and healthy controls. Study outcomes and limitations: HCRT-specific and TRIB2-specific autoreactive clonotypes appeared among same-patient CSF and blood CD4+ clonotypes. Autoreactive clone sequences were missing from some blood memory CD4+ repertoires. Blood of same and different patients, but not healthy controls, reportedly held recurring autoreactive clonotypes.

A note on this clone: The antigen is not known.

Germline CDR1 and CDR2: MNHEY and SMNVEV (reference sequence). V shed 10 bases and J 6 bases; nucleotides not matched to a gene: 11. CDR3 length: 14 amino acids. Method: immunoSEQ multiplex PCR; TCRdb's copy keeps in-frame clones and lacks some. The sample includes 15,000 to 17,000 clones, about 85% seen only once; the top ten take over 35%. Sample: memory (CD45RA-) CD4+ T cells from blood. The receptor comes from a human donor in good health. The chain recombines TRBV27 with TRBJ2-7; 11 bases are shared with TRBD1. The CDR3 DNA sequence: TGTGCCACAAGAAAAGGACAGGGGGCGGGCGAGCAGTACTTC. Protein sequence: CATRKGQGAGEQYF.